Detailed here is one T cell receptor beta chain. What it recognizes is unknown. This entry belongs to a study of tumor-infiltrating lymphocytes in localized non-small cell lung cancer. The assay was immunoSEQ multiplex PCR, and TCRdb's table has in-frame clones only and misses some. The sample yields under 20,000 clones, around 63% seen once. The ends were cut back, 8 bases at V and 9 bases at J, with 11 bases in the middle. There are 10 residues in the CDR3. Germline CDR1 and CDR2: SQVTM and ANQGSEA. Points from the study as a whole: Different pieces of the same tissue went to different assays, confounding technical variation with intratumor heterogeneity. IM1 and IM2 tumors showed no difference in T-cell fraction.

J is TRBJ2-1 and V is TRBV29-1; no reliable D call. The material sequenced was lung tumor tissue. This receptor was identified in a human donor with non-small cell lung cancer. CDR3 sequence: CSCLLGEQFF. The CDR3 nucleotides are TGCAGCTGTTTGCTGGGTGAGCAGTTCTTC.